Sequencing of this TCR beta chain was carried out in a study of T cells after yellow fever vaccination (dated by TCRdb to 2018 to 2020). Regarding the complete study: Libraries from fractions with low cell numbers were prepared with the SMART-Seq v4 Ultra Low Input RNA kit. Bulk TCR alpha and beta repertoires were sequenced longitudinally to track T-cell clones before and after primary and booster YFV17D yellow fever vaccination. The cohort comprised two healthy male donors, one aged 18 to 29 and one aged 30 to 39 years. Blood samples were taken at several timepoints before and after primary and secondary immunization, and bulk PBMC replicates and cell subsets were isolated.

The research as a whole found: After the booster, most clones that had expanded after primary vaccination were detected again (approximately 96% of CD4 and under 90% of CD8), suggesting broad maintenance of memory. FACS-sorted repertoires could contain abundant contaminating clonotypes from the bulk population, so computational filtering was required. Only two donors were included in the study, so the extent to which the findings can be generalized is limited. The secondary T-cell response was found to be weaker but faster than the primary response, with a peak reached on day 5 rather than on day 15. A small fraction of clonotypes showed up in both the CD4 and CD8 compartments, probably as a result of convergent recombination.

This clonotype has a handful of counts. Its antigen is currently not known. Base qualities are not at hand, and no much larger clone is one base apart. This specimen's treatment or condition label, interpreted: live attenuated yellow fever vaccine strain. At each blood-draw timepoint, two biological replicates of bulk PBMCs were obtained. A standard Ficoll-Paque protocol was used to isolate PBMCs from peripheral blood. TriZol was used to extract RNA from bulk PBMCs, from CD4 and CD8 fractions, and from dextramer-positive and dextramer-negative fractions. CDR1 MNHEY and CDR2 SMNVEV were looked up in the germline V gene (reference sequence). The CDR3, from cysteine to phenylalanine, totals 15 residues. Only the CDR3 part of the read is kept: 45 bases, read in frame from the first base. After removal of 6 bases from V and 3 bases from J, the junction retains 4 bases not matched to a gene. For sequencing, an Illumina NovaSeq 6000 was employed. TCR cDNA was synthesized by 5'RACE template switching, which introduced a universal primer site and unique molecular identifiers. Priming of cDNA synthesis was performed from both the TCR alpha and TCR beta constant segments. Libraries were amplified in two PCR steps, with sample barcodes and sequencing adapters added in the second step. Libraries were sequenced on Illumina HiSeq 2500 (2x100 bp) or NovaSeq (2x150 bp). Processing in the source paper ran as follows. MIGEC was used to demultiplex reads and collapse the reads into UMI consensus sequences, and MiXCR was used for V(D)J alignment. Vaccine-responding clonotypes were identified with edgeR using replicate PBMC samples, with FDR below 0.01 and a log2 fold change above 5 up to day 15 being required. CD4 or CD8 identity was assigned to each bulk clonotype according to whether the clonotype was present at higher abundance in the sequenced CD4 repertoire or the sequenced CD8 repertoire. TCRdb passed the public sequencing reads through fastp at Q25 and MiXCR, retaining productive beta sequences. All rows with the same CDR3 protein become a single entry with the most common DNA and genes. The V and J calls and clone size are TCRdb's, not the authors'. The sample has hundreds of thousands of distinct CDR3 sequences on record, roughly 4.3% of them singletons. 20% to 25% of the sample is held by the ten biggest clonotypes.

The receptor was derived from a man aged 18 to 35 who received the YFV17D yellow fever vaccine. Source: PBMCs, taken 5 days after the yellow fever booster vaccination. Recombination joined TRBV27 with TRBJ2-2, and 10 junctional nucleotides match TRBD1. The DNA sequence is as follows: TGTGCCAGCAGACGGGACAGGGGATACACCGGGGAGCTGTTTTTT. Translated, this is CASRRDRGYTGELFF.